This T cell receptor beta chain is drawn from a study of a mutant IDH1 vaccine in newly diagnosed glioma. As for the study in general: Vaccination of patients was performed eight times, in weeks 1, 3, 5, 7, 11, 15, 19 and 23. Treated patients, 62.5% male and around 40% female, averaged around 40 years of age. Patients were pretreated with radiotherapy, temozolomide, or both, mostly both.

Some clones are missing from TCRdb's copy, which holds only in-frame ones; the method was immunoSEQ multiplex PCR. The sample lists roughly 39,000 clones, around 78% seen once, with roughly 5.5% in the top ten. Between the trimmed V and J ends, which lost 0 bases and 5 bases, there was a span of 11 bases. The CDR3 is 14 residues long. Germline-derived CDR1 and CDR2 are SGDLS and YYNGEE. A note on this clone: Its matching antigen is unknown.

Sample time point: week 5, during vaccination. It was 300 ug of mutant IDH1 20-mer peptide that made up each vaccine dose, given with topical imiquimod. New WHO grade 3 or 4 IDH1-mutant, ATRX-lost astrocytomas were present in all donors. The origin of this receptor is a man aged 35 to 55 with glioma. This sequence joins TRBV9 and TRBJ1-1; D remains ambiguous. The source material was PBMCs, sampled from a glioma patient whose treatment included an IDH1 peptide vaccine. CDR3: CASSVATSRTEAFF. The CDR3 DNA follows: TGTGCCAGCAGCGTAGCTACGTCGAGGACTGAAGCTTTCTTT. The full variable domain, completed using reference TRBV9 and TRBJ1-1, is DSGVTQTPKHLITATGQRVTLRCSPRSGDLSVYWYQQSLDQGLQFLIQYYNGEERAKGNILERFSAQQFPDLHSELNLSSLELGDSALYFCASSVATSRTEAFFGQGTRLTVV.